The 5 T cell receptor beta chains given below trace back to one sample, sequenced in a study of CD8 T cells in Susac syndrome. An amount of RNA that ranged from roughly 0.5 to 1 ug was reverse transcribed with random hexamers. TCRdb passed the immunoSEQ multiplex PCR reads through MiXCR, listing each CDR3 protein once. The sample lists 150,000 or so distinct CDR3 sequences; approximately 95% were seen once. Sequencing was performed on CD4+ T cells from PBMCs. The receptors originated from a human donor with Susac syndrome.

This rearrangement joins TRBV29-1 to TRBJ1-1; TRBD1 agrees at 7 bases. The J segment lost 0 bases and the V segment lost 4 bases, leaving 2 bases of the junction unmatched. In germline, CDR1 is SQVTM, CDR2 ANQGSEA. The CDR3 is 13 residues long. CDR3 residues: CSVARGLNTEAFF. The CDR3 DNA is TGCAGCGTTGCGAGGGGGCTGAACACTGAAGCTTTCTTT.

The V and J genes are TRBV3-1 and TRBJ2-1, with 7 bases aligning to TRBD2. The V segment lost 0 bases and the J segment 3 bases; nucleotides outside the gene matches: 5. The CDR3 loop spans 16 amino acids. Germline V gives CDR1 LGHDT, CDR2 YNNKEL (reference sequence). CDR3 in amino acids: CASSQDFASGYNEQFF. CDR3 nucleotides: TGTGCCAGCAGCCAAGATTTCGCTAGCGGCTACAATGAGCAGTTCTTC.

This chain joins TRBV14 and TRBJ2-4; perhaps TRBD1 as D (5 bases). The CDR3 loop spans 12 amino acids. The V and J ends lost 4 bases and 5 bases respectively, with 6 bases between them. The germline CDR1 and CDR2 sequences are SGHDN and FVKESK. The CDR3 nucleotides are TGTGCCAGCAGCCTCAGGGAAAACATTCAGTACTTC. Translation gives CASSLRENIQYF.

The chain couples TRBV4-2 to TRBJ2-3; 8 positions match TRBD2. CDR3 length: 17 residues. After removal of 0 bases from V and 0 bases from J, the junction contained 5 bases not matched to a gene. Germline-derived CDR1 and CDR2 are LGHNA and YNFKEQ. The CDR3, as DNA: TGTGCCAGCAGCCAAGATGGGCCTAGCGGGAGCACAGATACGCAGTATTTT. It is translated as CASSQDGPSGSTDTQYF.

This chain links TRBV15 with TRBJ2-7; D possibly uses TRBD1 or TRBD2 (6 bases each). CDR1 and CDR2 from the germline V gene are LNHNV and YYDKDF (reference sequence). CDR3 length: 14 residues. The ends were cut back, 4 bases at V and 1 base at J, with 11 bases in the middle. CDR3 region: CATSITGRSYEQYF. CDR3 DNA sequence: TGTGCCACCAGCATAACAGGGAGGTCCTACGAGCAGTACTTC.